This T cell receptor (beta chain) was retrieved from a study of blood T cells in healthy people across ages. Study-wide findings and caveats: More naive CD4+ cells and higher diversity marked long-lived donors relative to aged donors. There was no known CMV status for donors, so expanded clonotype changes were possibly confounded.

Sample-barcoded 5' priming and a J-beta primer mix drove a second PCR of 7 to 11 cycles. TCRdb redid the calling of the 5' RACE reads with MiXCR, one entry per CDR3 protein. The sample holds 750,000 or so distinct CDR3 sequences, roughly 25% seen once. With 6 bases removed from V and 1 base from J, the gap between germline ends came to 13 bases. The CDR3 has 14 residues. Germline-derived CDR1 and CDR2 are SQVTM and ANQGSEA. Remarks on this clonotype: What it binds is unknown.

These records were also assigned to another study, of T cells of mothers and their children. That report notes: Using the M1S primer, the second PCR added sample barcodes along with 2-4 random nucleotides.

The TCR comes from a boy aged 5-17 years in good health. The sample comprised blood. The chain combines TRBV29-1 with TRBJ1-5; D call uncertain. The chain's CDR3 is CSVQVGVSNQPQHF. The DNA of the CDR3 is TGCAGCGTGCAAGTCGGCGTAAGCAATCAGCCCCAGCATTTT.